A selection of T cell receptor beta chains follows, all from one sample in a study of cytomegalovirus exposure and HLA in healthy donors. Assay: immunoSEQ multiplex PCR; the TCRdb copy retains only in-frame clones and omits some. The profile shows about 160,000 clones, roughly 89% of them singletons. Sample: PBMCs. The receptors derive from a man between 18 and 35 years old in good health and CMV-seropositive. CDR3s include the opening cysteine and the closing phenylalanine or tryptophan. The order of the fields is CDR3 length, V gene, CDR3 protein.

len: 15
v_gene: TRBV19
CDR3aa: CASSKMGARTGELFF

len: 14
v_gene: TRBV19
CDR3aa: CASSNRDRVHEQYF

len: 14
v_gene: TRBV5-8
CDR3aa: CASSFGTGYQPQHF

len: 16
v_gene: TRBV19
CDR3aa: CASSEGLAGVGGEQYF

len: 15
v_gene: TRBV5-4
CDR3aa: CASSFGGLAVHEQYF

len: 10
v_gene: TRBV28
CDR3aa: CASGDQPQHF

len: 15
v_gene: TRBV5-1
CDR3aa: CASSLVAGAYNEQFF

len: 15
v_gene: TRBV6-1
CDR3aa: CASRVTSGRAHEQYF

len: 13
v_gene: TRBV19
CDR3aa: CASSIILAGEQYF

len: 14
v_gene: TRBV9
CDR3aa: CASSFGSSGNTIYF

len: 17
v_gene: TRBV4-2
CDR3aa: CASSQDGASGSGYEQYF

len: 13
v_gene: TRBV5-1
CDR3aa: CASNRDREGEQYF

len: 15
v_gene: TRBV4-2
CDR3aa: CASSQTSGTHYEQYF

len: 15
v_gene: TRBV19
CDR3aa: CASSIGAGGGQPQHF

len: 18
v_gene: TRBV7-9
CDR3aa: CASSLAGTSGSSYNEQFF

len: 14
v_gene: TRBV29-1
CDR3aa: CSVTSMGTDYGYTF

len: 17
v_gene: TRBV7-3
CDR3aa: CASSFVGGQRYTGELFF

len: 14
v_gene: TRBV9
CDR3aa: CASSPSHGSGTQYF

len: 13
v_gene: TRBV2
CDR3aa: CASRASGTDTQYF

len: 13
v_gene: TRBV18
CDR3aa: CASSPQERETQYF

len: 15
v_gene: TRBV7-6
CDR3aa: CASSFIAQRTDTQYF

len: 13
v_gene: TRBV5-1
CDR3aa: CASRWTITYEQYF

len: 13
v_gene: TRBV18
CDR3aa: CASSLPGNYEQYF

len: 13
v_gene: TRBV2
CDR3aa: CASRRTRLNEQFF

len: 14
v_gene: TRBV6-5
CDR3aa: CASSYSQGAREQYF

len: 15
v_gene: TRBV18
CDR3aa: CASSEGVLNTGELFF

len: 13
v_gene: TRBV7-9
CDR3aa: CASSDRGIGELFF

len: 17
v_gene: TRBV5-1
CDR3aa: CASSRGGLAGPTDTQYF

len: 14
v_gene: TRBV30
CDR3aa: CAWSLKRITYEQYF

len: 16
v_gene: TRBV7-8
CDR3aa: CASSYLVAYQQETQYF

len: 12
v_gene: TRBV11-2
CDR3aa: CASSSGAYEQYF

len: 15
v_gene: TRBV7-5
CDR3aa: CARSLAGALLREQYF

len: 17
v_gene: TRBV28
CDR3aa: CASSFSITPELNNEQFF

len: 13
v_gene: TRBV11-3
CDR3aa: CASSLSGMNEQFF

len: 9
v_gene: TRBV20-1
CDR3aa: CSASGKLFF

len: 12
v_gene: TRBV9
CDR3aa: CASSGAGEEQYF

len: 15
v_gene: TRBV18
CDR3aa: CASSPTAGSTGELFF

len: 14
v_gene: TRBV2
CDR3aa: CASGRGPNTDTQYF

len: 13
v_gene: TRBV5-1
CDR3aa: CASRQGGPGELFF

len: 15
v_gene: TRBV28
CDR3aa: CASSSDRDRVYEQYF

len: 14
v_gene: TRBV6-5
CDR3aa: CASSYSNREETQYF

len: 14
v_gene: TRBV19
CDR3aa: CASSMTGNNQPQHF

len: 18
v_gene: TRBV19
CDR3aa: CASTTKRGGGSSYNEQFF

len: 15
v_gene: TRBV4-1
CDR3aa: CASSQDRTSRDTQYF

len: 19
v_gene: TRBV28
CDR3aa: CASSPRLAVVTTNTGELFF

len: 15
v_gene: TRBV4-1
CDR3aa: CASSQLAGGRNEQFF

len: 13
v_gene: TRBV6-5
CDR3aa: CASRAPGTDTQYF

len: 13
v_gene: TRBV6-1
CDR3aa: CASSGLTYNEQFF

len: 17
v_gene: TRBV4-2
CDR3aa: CASSQVIEGLAGYEQFF

len: 12
v_gene: TRBV28
CDR3aa: CATNGFSNKLFF

len: 17
v_gene: TRBV5-1
CDR3aa: CASSKLPRAGPQETQYF

len: 14
v_gene: TRBV6-4
CDR3aa: CASSAQRGAPLQYF

len: 15
v_gene: TRBV5-1
CDR3aa: CASSIPLAGVYEQYF

len: 14
v_gene: TRBV7-9
CDR3aa: CASSLGQANTEAFF

len: 14
v_gene: TRBV21-1
CDR3aa: CASSKFVRRGGQFF